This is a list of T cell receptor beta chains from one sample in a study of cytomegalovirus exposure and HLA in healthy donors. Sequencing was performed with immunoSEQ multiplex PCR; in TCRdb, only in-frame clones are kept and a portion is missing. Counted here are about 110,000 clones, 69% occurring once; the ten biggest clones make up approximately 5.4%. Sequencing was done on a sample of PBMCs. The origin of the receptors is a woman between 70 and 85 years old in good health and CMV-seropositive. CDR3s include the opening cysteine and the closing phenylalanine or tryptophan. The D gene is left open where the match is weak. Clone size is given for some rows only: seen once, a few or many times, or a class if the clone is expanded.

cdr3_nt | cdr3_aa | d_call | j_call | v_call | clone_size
TGTGCCAGCAGCTTAGGGGGGGGCCCCAATGAAAAACTGTTTTTT | CASSLGGGPNEKLFF | - | TRBJ1-4 | TRBV7-2 | -
TGTGCCAGCAGCCTAGCCGGGACAGCTAACTATGGCTACACCTTC | CASSLAGTANYGYTF | TRBD1 | TRBJ1-2 | TRBV7-9 | -
TGTGCCAGCAGTGAAAGACAGGGGGACCAAGAGACCCAGTACTTC | CASSERQGDQETQYF | TRBD1 | TRBJ2-5 | TRBV6-1 | few
TGTGCCAGCAGTAAGAGCGGGGGCTTCTACGAGCAGTACTTC | CASSKSGGFYEQYF | TRBD2 | TRBJ2-7 | TRBV6-5 | -
TGCGCCAGCAGCTCTTGGACAGGGGTCACCGGGGAGCTGTTTTTT | CASSSWTGVTGELFF | TRBD1 | TRBJ2-2 | TRBV5-1 | once
TGTGCCAGCAGCGTAGGGGGGGCTAGCGGGGAACGGGGCAATGAGCAGTTCTTC | CASSVGGASGERGNEQFF | TRBD2 | TRBJ2-1 | TRBV9 | once
TGTGCCAGCTCACCAGCCGGGACAGCACCCTCCGAGCAGTACTTC | CASSPAGTAPSEQYF | TRBD1 | TRBJ2-7 | TRBV18 | -
TGTGCCAGCAGCGTAGCTACATCAGGGCCCCAGGCTCGAGCTTTCTTT | CASSVATSGPQARAFF | - | TRBJ1-1 | TRBV9 | -
TGTGCCAGCTCACCACAGGGGTACGACGAGCAGTACTTC | CASSPQGYDEQYF | - | TRBJ2-7 | TRBV18 | -
TGTGCCAGCCAAATCTATAGCAGCTCCTACGAGCAGTACTTC | CASQIYSSSYEQYF | - | TRBJ2-7 | TRBV6-5 | -
TGCAGCGTTCGACGACAGGCGCAAGAGACCCAGTACTTC | CSVRRQAQETQYF | - | TRBJ2-5 | TRBV29-1 | -
TGTGCCAGCTCACCACCGGGGGACAGGAACACCGGGGAGCTGTTTTTT | CASSPPGDRNTGELFF | TRBD1 | TRBJ2-2 | TRBV18 | -
TGTGCCTGGAGTGGACAGGGGGCACCCGGGGAGCTGTTTTTT | CAWSGQGAPGELFF | TRBD1 | TRBJ2-2 | TRBV30 | -
TGTGCTAGCAGCCCTGGGACTAGCTACCCCCAAGAGACCCAGTACTTC | CASSPGTSYPQETQYF | TRBD2 | TRBJ2-5 | TRBV7-7 | -
TGCGCCAGCAGCCTCCCGACAGGGACAATCGGCTCTGGAAACACCATATATTTT | CASSLPTGTIGSGNTIYF | TRBD1 | TRBJ1-3 | TRBV5-1 | -
TGCGCCAGCAGCTTGAGGGCTAGCGGGGGGATCGGCTACAATGAGCAGTTCTTC | CASSLRASGGIGYNEQFF | TRBD2 | TRBJ2-1 | TRBV5-1 | -
TGTGCCTGGAGTGGATCGACAGGACCTGGAAACACCATATATTTT | CAWSGSTGPGNTIYF | - | TRBJ1-3 | TRBV30 | -
TGTGCCATCAGTGAACAAGGGGTTAGCTTCTCTGGGGCCAACGTCCTGACTTTC | CAISEQGVSFSGANVLTF | - | TRBJ2-6 | TRBV10-3 | -
TGTGCCAGCAGAGGACAGCGAAGTAGTGGCACTGAAGCTTTCTTT | CASRGQRSSGTEAFF | - | TRBJ1-1 | TRBV2 | once
TGTGCCAGCAGAGTGGGACAGGGGGTCACTGAAGCTTTCTTT | CASRVGQGVTEAFF | TRBD1 | TRBJ1-1 | TRBV27 | -
TGTGCCAGCAGTTACTCGCTCCGGGGGTCCTACGAGCAGTACTTC | CASSYSLRGSYEQYF | - | TRBJ2-7 | TRBV6-5 | -